Described below is a single TCR beta chain sequence and its context. Its matching antigen is unknown. This sample was included in a study of T-cell reconstitution after alpha-beta-depleted transplantation in children. The germline V gene encodes CDR1 DFQATT and CDR2 SNEGSKA (reference sequence). The CDR3 contains 12 residues. Deletions cut 3 bases from V and 7 bases from J, with 12 bases between. Broader study findings: Diversity and T-cell counts at one year after transplant derived mostly from new T cells. Alpha-beta T cells about two months after transplant reportedly derived from several hundred expanded graft clones.

Preparation of the TCRbeta library used unique molecular identifiers. TCRdb ran MiXCR on the PCR reads and lists one entry per CDR3 protein. The table lists about 580,000 distinct CDR3 sequences, roughly 24% of them singletons. The clonotype was recovered from a boy under two years old who had a stem cell transplant for acute myeloid leukemia, so the T cells may come from the graft donor. The specimen was PBMCs, mostly from graft donor cells, collected 360 days after TCRalphabeta/CD19-depleted stem cell transplant. The chain has TRBV20-1 and TRBJ2-5; no clear D. CDR3 nucleotide sequence: TGCAGTGCTAGCAATGCCCCTGCGACCCAGTACTTC. It specifies CSASNAPATQYF.